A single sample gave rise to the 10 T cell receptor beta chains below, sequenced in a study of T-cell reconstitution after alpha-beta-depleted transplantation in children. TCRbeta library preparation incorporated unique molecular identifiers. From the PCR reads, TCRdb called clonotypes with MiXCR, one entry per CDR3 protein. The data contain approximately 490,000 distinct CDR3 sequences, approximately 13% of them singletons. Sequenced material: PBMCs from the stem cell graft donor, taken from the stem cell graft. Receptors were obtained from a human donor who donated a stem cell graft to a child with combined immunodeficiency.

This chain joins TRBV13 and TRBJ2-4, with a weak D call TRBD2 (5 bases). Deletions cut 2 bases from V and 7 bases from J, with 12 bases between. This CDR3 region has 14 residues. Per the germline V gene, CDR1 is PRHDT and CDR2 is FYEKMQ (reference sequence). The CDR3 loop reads CASSLSGVGNIQYF. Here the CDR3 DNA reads TGTGCCAGCAGCTTATCCGGGGTCGGTAACATTCAGTACTTC.

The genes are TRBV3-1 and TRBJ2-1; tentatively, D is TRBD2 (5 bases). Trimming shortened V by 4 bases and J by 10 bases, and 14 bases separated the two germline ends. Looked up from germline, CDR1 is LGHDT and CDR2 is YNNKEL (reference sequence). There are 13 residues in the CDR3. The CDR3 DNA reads TGTGCCAGCAGCCGAAGGTGGCGACTAGAGCAGTTCTTC. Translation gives CASSRRWRLEQFF.

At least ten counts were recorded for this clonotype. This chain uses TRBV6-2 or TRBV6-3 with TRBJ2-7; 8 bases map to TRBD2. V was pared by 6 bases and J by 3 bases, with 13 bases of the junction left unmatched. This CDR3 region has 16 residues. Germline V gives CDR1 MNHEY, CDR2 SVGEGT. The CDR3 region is CASSPLLGLDFYEQYF. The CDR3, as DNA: TGTGCCAGCAGCCCGCTTTTGGGACTAGATTTCTACGAGCAGTACTTC.

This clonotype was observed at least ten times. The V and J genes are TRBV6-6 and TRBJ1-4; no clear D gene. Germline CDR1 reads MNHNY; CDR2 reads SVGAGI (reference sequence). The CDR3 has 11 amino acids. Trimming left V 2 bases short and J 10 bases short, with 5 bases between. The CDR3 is CASSYGGKLFF. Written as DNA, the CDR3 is TGTGCCAGCAGTTACGGTGGAAAACTGTTTTTT.

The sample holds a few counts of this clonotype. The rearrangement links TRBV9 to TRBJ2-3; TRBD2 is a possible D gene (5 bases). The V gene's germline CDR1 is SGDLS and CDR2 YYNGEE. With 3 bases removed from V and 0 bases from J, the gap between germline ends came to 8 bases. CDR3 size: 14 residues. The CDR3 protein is CASSDPGSTDTQYF. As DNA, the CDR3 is TGTGCCAGCAGCGATCCGGGAAGCACAGATACGCAGTATTTT.

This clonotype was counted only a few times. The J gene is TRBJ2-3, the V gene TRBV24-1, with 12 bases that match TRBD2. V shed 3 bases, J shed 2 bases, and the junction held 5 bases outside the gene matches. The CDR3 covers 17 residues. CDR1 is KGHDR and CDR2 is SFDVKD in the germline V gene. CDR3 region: CATSDGRLAGATDTQYF. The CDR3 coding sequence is TGTGCCACCAGTGATGGTCGACTAGCGGGAGCCACAGATACGCAGTATTTT.

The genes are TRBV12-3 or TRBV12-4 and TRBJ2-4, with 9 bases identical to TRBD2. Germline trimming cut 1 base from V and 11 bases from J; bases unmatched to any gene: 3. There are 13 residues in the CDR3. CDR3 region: CASSLGTSEFQYF. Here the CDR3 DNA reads TGTGCCAGCAGTTTAGGGACTAGCGAGTTTCAGTACTTC.

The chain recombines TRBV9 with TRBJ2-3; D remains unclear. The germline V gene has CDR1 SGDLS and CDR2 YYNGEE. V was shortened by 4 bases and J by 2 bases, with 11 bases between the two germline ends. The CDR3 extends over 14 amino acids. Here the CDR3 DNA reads TGTGCCAGCAGCCCCATGAGATTCACAGATACGCAGTATTTT. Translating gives CASSPMRFTDTQYF.

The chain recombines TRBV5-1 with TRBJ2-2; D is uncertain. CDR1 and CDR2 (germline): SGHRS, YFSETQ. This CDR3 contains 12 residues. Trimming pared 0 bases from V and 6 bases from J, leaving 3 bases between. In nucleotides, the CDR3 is TGCGCCAGCAGCTTGGCGGCCGGGGAGCTGTTTTTT. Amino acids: CASSLAAGELFF.

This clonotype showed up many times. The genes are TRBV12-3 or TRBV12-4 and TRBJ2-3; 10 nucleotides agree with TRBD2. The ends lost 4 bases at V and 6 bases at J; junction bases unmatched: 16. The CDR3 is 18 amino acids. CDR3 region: CASSSPGRPSGRGDTQYF. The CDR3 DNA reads TGTGCCAGCAGTTCCCCCGGGAGGCCTAGCGGGAGAGGGGATACGCAGTATTTT.